The rows below give T cell receptor beta chains drawn from one sample of a study of shared clonotypes between healthy human individuals. Some clones are missing from TCRdb's copy, which holds only in-frame ones; the method was immunoSEQ multiplex PCR. The repertoire holds over a million clones, with around 98.5% as singletons. The specimen sequenced was naive CD4+ T cells sorted from blood. Receptors originate from a man aged 25 to 40 in good health. Each CDR3 is given without its conserved first and last residue. Each record gives: V gene, CDR3 length, CDR3 protein.

TRBV27,12,ASSSRLATGELF
TRBV6-1,9,ASRMADTQY
TRBV28,13,ASSFSAGTYNEQF
TRBV4-3,12,ASSQDAPSRPQY
TRBV30,11,AWSVQGAYEQY
TRBV7-3,13,ASSPTGALGGEQY
TRBV5-6,10,ASSLRQGEAF
TRBV28,13,ASSPGTSGYNEQF
TRBV18,12,ASSPLGGTDTQY
TRBV7-9,14,ASSLGGQGDKIGYT
TRBV30,10,AWSKTGFEQY
TRBV12-1,10,ASLPDFYEQY
TRBV28,11,ASSTPGNQPQH
TRBV19,13,ASISRGGEAYGYT
TRBV10-3,14,AISESGGSMPNEQF
TRBV5-4,12,ASSSPQGYTEAF